Given below is one TCR beta chain in context. These data come from a study of T cell changes during pregnancy in multiple sclerosis. Assay used: immunoSEQ multiplex PCR; TCRdb lists only in-frame clones, some missing. The repertoire has about 59,000 clones, over 85% of them found once; the top ten carry over 0.35%. Germline V gene data show CDR1 as SGHVS and CDR2 as FNYEAQ. The CDR3 runs to 17 residues. The junction had 10 bases not matched to a gene; V was cut back by 0 bases and J by 3 bases. The chain recombines TRBV7-6 with TRBJ2-7; 8 bases map to TRBD1. The sequence was obtained from a female donor with multiple sclerosis, enrolled in a pregnancy study. The starting material was CD4+ T cells from peripheral blood mononuclear cells, obtained before pregnancy. CDR3 in DNA: TGTGCCAGCAGCTTAGCAGGCGCCGGACAGGGCGGCTACGAGCAGTACTTC. It codes for CASSLAGAGQGGYEQYF.